The clone carrying this T cell receptor beta chain showed up just a few times. Its antigen is undetermined. This entry belongs to a study of long-term antiretroviral therapy in people with HIV. The CDR3 runs to 17 residues. The V and J ends lost 7 bases and 3 bases respectively, with 25 bases between them. Per the germline V gene, CDR1 is SGHNT and CDR2 is YENEEA. Researchers ran immunoSEQ v3.0 at survey level. In sequencing, about 40,000-50,000 T-cell genomes per sample were targeted. Clones were sequenced by immunoSEQ multiplex PCR, and TCRdb holds only the in-frame ones, with some missing. The sample lists 15,000 or so clones, 70% to 85% seen once, with 16% in the top ten. Study-wide findings and caveats: Older ART regimens were possibly in use when the blood was collected between about 2004 and 2018. Pre-ART clonal expansions dominated every time point's repertoire. Relative to transplant donor controls, diversity remained lower despite increasing after ART.

The chain joins TRBV11-3 to TRBJ2-7; perhaps TRBD2 as D (5 bases). The receptor comes from a woman aged 35 to 49 with HIV. Sequenced here: unsorted PBMCs, sampled 1.8 years before starting antiretroviral therapy. This CDR3 is CASTPRKARGPFYEQYF. In DNA form, the CDR3 reads TGTGCCAGCACCCCACGGAAGGCTCGGGGTCCGTTCTACGAGCAGTACTTC.